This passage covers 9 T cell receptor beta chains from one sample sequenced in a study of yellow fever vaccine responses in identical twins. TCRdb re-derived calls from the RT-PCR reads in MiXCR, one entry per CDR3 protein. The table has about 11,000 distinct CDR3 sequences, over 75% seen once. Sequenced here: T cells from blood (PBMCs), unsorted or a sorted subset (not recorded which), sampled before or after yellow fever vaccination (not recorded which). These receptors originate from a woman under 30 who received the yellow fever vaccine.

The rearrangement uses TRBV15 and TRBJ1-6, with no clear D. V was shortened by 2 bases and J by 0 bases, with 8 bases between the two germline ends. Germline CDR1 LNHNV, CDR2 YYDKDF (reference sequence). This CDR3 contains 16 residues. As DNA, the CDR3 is TGTGCCACCAGCAGATTCCGAAGCTCCTATAATTCACCCCTCCACTTT. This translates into CATSRFRSSYNSPLHF. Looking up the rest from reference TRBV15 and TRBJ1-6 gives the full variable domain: DAMVIQNPRYQVTQFGKPVTLSCSQTLNHNVMYWYQQKSSQAPKLLFHYYDKDFNNEADTPDNFQSRRPNTSFCFLDIRSPGLGDTAMYLCATSRFRSSYNSPLHFGNGTRLTVT.

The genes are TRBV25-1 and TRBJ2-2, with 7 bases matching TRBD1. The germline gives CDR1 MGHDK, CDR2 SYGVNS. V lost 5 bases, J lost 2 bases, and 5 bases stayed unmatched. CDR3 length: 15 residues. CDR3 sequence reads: CASSRQGDNTGELFF. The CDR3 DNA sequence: TGTGCCAGCAGTCGACAGGGAGATAACACCGGGGAGCTGTTTTTT.

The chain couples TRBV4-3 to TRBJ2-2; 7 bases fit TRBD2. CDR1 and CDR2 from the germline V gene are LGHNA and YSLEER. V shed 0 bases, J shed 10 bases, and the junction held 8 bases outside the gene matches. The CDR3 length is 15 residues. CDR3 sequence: CASSQDRGRAEELFF. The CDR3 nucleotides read TGCGCCAGCAGCCAAGATCGAGGGAGGGCCGAGGAGCTGTTTTTT.

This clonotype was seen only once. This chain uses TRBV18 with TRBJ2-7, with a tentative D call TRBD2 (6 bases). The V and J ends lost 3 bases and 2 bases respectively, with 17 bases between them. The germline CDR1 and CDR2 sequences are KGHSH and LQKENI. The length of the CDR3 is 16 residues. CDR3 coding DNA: TGTGCCAGCTCACCCGGTTCAGGGAGGAACCCCTACGAGCAGTACGTC. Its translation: CASSPGSGRNPYEQYV.

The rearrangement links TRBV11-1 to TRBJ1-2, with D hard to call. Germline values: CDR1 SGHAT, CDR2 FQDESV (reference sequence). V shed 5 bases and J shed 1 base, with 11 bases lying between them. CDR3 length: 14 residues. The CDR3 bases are TGTGCCAGCAGCACTCCCGGGGATAACTATGGCTACACCTTC. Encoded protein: CASSTPGDNYGYTF.

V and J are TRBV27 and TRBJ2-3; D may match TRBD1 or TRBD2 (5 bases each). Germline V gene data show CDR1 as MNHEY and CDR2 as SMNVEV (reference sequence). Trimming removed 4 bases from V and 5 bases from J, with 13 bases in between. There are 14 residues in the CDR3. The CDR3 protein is CASSSGPTGDTQYF. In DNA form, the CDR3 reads TGTGCCAGCAGTTCGGGGCCCACGGGAGATACGCAGTATTTT.

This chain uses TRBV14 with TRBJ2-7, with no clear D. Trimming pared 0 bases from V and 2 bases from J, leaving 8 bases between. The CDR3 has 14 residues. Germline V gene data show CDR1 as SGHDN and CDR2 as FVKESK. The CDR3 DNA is TGTGCCAGCAGCCAAGATAGGGCGCCCTACGAGCAGTACGTC. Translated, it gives CASSQDRAPYEQYV.

The CDR3 bases are TGCGCCAGCAGCCAAGAATCAGGGGCAGGCACTGAAGCTTTCTTT. Translated: CASSQESGAGTEAFF. The J gene is TRBJ1-1, the V gene TRBV4-1; maybe TRBD1 (6 bases). V shed 0 bases and J shed 4 bases, with 12 bases lying between them. Germline lookup yields CDR1 MGHRA and CDR2 YSYEKL. This CDR3 contains 15 residues.

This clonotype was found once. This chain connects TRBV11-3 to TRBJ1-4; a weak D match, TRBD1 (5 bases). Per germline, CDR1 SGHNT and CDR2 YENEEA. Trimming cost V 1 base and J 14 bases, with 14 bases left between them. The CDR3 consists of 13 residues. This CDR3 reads CASSLVWGWWLFF. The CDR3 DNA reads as TGTGCCAGCAGCTTAGTGTGGGGGTGGTGGCTGTTTTTT.